This is a list of T cell receptor beta chains from one sample in a study of cytomegalovirus exposure and HLA in healthy donors. Profiled with immunoSEQ multiplex PCR; TCRdb holds only in-frame clones, not every one. This table holds 170,000 or so clones, approximately 80% found once. The specimen sequenced was PBMCs. The origin of the receptors is a woman between 45 and 65 years old in good health and CMV-seropositive. Both conserved end residues are part of each CDR3. A D gene is named only where the DNA matches it firmly. Some rows mark clone size as missing; the rest say once, few, many or name a class of expanded clone.

cdr3_nt cdr3_aa clone_size d_call j_call v_call
TGTGCCAGCAGCCCTAGGGCGGGACTGAACACTGAAGCTTTCTTT CASSPRAGLNTEAFF - - TRBJ1-1 TRBV11-2
TGCGCCAGCAGCCAGGCGAGGATGAACGAGCAGTACTTC CASSQARMNEQYF - - TRBJ2-7 TRBV4-3
TGCAGTGCTAGCTTTGGAAACACCATATATTTT CSASFGNTIYF few - TRBJ1-3 TRBV20-1
TGTGCCAGCAGCCGGGATAGGGGGTCAAGTGGAAACACCATATATTTT CASSRDRGSSGNTIYF few - TRBJ1-3 TRBV9
TGTGCCAGCTCACCAAAGCTTATAGAGGGTACCGGGGAGCTGTTTTTT CASSPKLIEGTGELFF - - TRBJ2-2 TRBV18
TGTGCCAGCAGGGCCGCCGCAGGGACAGACTCCTACGAGCAGTACTTC CASRAAAGTDSYEQYF - TRBD1 TRBJ2-7 TRBV2
TGCGCCAGCGCGTTTAGCGGGAGCGGGGCTGAGCAGTTCTTC CASAFSGSGAEQFF - TRBD2 TRBJ2-1 TRBV10-2
TGTGCCTGGACTAGCGGGGTCTCCTACGAGCAGTACTTC CAWTSGVSYEQYF - TRBD2 TRBJ2-7 TRBV30
TGCAGCGTCGCTGAGCTGCGGGGGGGAGATACGCAGTATTTT CSVAELRGGDTQYF - TRBD2 TRBJ2-3 TRBV29-1
TGTGCCAGCAGCGTTTACAGGGGCGAAGTGGGAAAACTGTTTTTT CASSVYRGEVGKLFF - TRBD1 TRBJ1-4 TRBV5-6
TGTGCTAGCAGCCAATCCGGGGGCCAAGAGACCCAGTACTTC CASSQSGGQETQYF - - TRBJ2-5 TRBV7-7
TGTGCCAGCAGCGGGGGGTCTAGCGGGGTCGGGCGGGAGCAGTTCTTC CASSGGSSGVGREQFF - TRBD2 TRBJ2-1 TRBV7-2
TGTGCCAGCAGCCGGTTTAGCGGGAGAGGAGAGACCCAGTACTTC CASSRFSGRGETQYF - TRBD2 TRBJ2-5 TRBV4-2
TGCGCCAGCAGTGACGGGGGGGCGTTGTACGAGCAGTACTTC CASSDGGALYEQYF few TRBD2 TRBJ2-7 TRBV10-2
TGTGCCAGCTCCAAAGACTTCGACCTTGAAGCTTTCTTT CASSKDFDLEAFF - - TRBJ1-1 TRBV2
TGTGCCAGCAGCCCCGGGACAGGGATCTACGAGCAGTACTTC CASSPGTGIYEQYF - TRBD1 TRBJ2-7 TRBV7-9
TGTGCCAGCAGCAAAATCCTCCCGGACGGGACAGGGGCGGATGGCTACACCTTC CASSKILPDGTGADGYTF few - TRBJ1-2 TRBV21-1
TGTGCCAGCAGCTTGTCGGACTACCGATCGTCCAACAATGAGCAGTTCTTC CASSLSDYRSSNNEQFF - - TRBJ2-1 TRBV7-2
TGCGCCAGCAGCCCGGGACTAGCGGTATACAATGAGCAGTTCTTC CASSPGLAVYNEQFF few TRBD2 TRBJ2-1 TRBV4-3
TGTGCCAGTAGGGCCGGGACTAGCGGGATGCACGAGCAGTACTTC CASRAGTSGMHEQYF few TRBD2 TRBJ2-7 TRBV19
TGCAGCGTGGGGGGACAGGGGGCAGGTCAGCCCCAGCATTTT CSVGGQGAGQPQHF - TRBD1 TRBJ1-5 TRBV29-1
TGTGCCAGCAGACAGGGGGGGAACACTGAAGCTTTCTTT CASRQGGNTEAFF - TRBD1 TRBJ1-1 TRBV6-5
TGTGCCAGCAGTGGGGGGAACGGGGGAGAGCAGTACTTC CASSGGNGGEQYF - - TRBJ2-7 TRBV2
TGCGCCAGCGGGCAGGGTAAAGATACGCAGTATTTT CASGQGKDTQYF - - TRBJ2-3 TRBV5-1
TGTGCCAGCAGCTTGCAAACAGGGTATGATTCACCCCTCCACTTT CASSLQTGYDSPLHF - - TRBJ1-6 TRBV5-5
TGTGCCAGCAGCTTAAATATCGGCAATCAGCCCCAGCATTTT CASSLNIGNQPQHF - - TRBJ1-5 TRBV7-2
TGTGCCAGCTCACAGGGGGCTAACTATGGCTACACCTTC CASSQGANYGYTF - - TRBJ1-2 TRBV18
TGTGCCAGCAGCACGTCGCTGGGGGGATACGAGCAGTACTTC CASSTSLGGYEQYF - - TRBJ2-7 TRBV9
TGTGCCAGCAGCCGCAGGGGCCAGGGGGCCAATGAGCAGTTCTTC CASSRRGQGANEQFF - TRBD1 TRBJ2-1 TRBV7-9
TGTGCCAGTAGTATAGGTACAGTCCCTGTGGCTTTCTTT CASSIGTVPVAFF - - TRBJ1-1 TRBV19
TGTGCCAGCAGTTTAGGAGGGGGCGATGGCTACACCTTC CASSLGGGDGYTF - TRBD1 TRBJ1-2 TRBV27
TGTGCCAGCAGCCCCGACAGTAACTATGGCTACACCTTC CASSPDSNYGYTF few - TRBJ1-2 TRBV7-8
TGCGCCAGCAGCTTGGGAGGCTCGGGCAATCAGCCCCAGCATTTT CASSLGGSGNQPQHF once - TRBJ1-5 TRBV5-1
TGTGCCAGCAGTCCCTGGCGCAATCAGCCCCAGCATTTT CASSPWRNQPQHF - - TRBJ1-5 TRBV27
TGTGCCTGGAGTATCCAGACTCATGGAAACACCATATATTTT CAWSIQTHGNTIYF few - TRBJ1-3 TRBV30
TGTGCCAGCACCTTCGACTCTCCGGAGACCCAGTACTTC CASTFDSPETQYF - - TRBJ2-5 TRBV7-2
TGTGCCAGCAGCACCGAGGGGGCGGATACGCAGTATTTT CASSTEGADTQYF once TRBD1 TRBJ2-3 TRBV5-4
TGTGCCAGCAGCCAAACAGGGGGCGTAGGTGAAGCTTTCTTT CASSQTGGVGEAFF - TRBD1 TRBJ1-1 TRBV14
TGTGCCAGCAGTGGTGCGACAGGATATTCCTACGAGCAGTACTTC CASSGATGYSYEQYF - - TRBJ2-7 TRBV27
TGTGCCACTGATGGGACAGCCCACAATCAGCCCCAGCATTTT CATDGTAHNQPQHF - TRBD1 TRBJ1-5 TRBV19
TGTGCCAGCAGCTTAGATCGTGGGGCAATCACCTTC CASSLDRGAITF - - TRBJ1-2 TRBV11-3
TGCGCCAGCAGCCAAGAGGTCAGCGGGGTGGGTGAGCAGTTCTTC CASSQEVSGVGEQFF - TRBD2 TRBJ2-1 TRBV4-1
TGCGCCAGCAGGTCTGGGGGGACAGCAACCTACGAGCAGTACTTC CASRSGGTATYEQYF - - TRBJ2-7 TRBV5-1
TGTGCCAGTAGTATAGCGGACGGGGGCACTGAAGCTTTCTTT CASSIADGGTEAFF - - TRBJ1-1 TRBV19
TGCGCCAGCAGCTTACCCAGGGGGCCCTTGAACACTGAAGCTTTCTTT CASSLPRGPLNTEAFF few TRBD1 TRBJ1-1 TRBV5-1